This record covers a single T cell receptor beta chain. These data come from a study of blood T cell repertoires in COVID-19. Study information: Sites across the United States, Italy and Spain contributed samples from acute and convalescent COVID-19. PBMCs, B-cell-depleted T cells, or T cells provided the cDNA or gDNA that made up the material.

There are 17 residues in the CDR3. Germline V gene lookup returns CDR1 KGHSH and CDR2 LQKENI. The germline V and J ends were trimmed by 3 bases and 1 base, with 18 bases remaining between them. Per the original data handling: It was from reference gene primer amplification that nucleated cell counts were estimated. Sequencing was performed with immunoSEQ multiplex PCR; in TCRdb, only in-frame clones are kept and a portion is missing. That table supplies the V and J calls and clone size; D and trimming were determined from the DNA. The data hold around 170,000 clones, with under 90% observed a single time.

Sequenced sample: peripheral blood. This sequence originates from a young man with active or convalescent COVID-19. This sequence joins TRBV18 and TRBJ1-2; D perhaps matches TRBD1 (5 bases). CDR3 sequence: CASSPSGAGLHNYGYTF. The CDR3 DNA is TGTGCCAGCTCACCGTCTGGAGCAGGGTTGCATAACTATGGCTACACCTTC.